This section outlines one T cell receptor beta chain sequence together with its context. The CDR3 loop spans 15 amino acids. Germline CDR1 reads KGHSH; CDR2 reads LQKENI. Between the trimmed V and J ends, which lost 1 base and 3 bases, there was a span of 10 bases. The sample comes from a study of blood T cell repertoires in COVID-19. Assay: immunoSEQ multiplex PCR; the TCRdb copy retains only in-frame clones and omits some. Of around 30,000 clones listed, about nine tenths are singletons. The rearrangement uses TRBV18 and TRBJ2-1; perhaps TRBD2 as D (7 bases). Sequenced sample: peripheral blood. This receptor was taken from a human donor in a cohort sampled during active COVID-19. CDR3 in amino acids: CASSPRGGLYNEQFF. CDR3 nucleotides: TGTGCCAGCTCACCACGGGGGGGCCTCTACAATGAGCAGTTCTTC.